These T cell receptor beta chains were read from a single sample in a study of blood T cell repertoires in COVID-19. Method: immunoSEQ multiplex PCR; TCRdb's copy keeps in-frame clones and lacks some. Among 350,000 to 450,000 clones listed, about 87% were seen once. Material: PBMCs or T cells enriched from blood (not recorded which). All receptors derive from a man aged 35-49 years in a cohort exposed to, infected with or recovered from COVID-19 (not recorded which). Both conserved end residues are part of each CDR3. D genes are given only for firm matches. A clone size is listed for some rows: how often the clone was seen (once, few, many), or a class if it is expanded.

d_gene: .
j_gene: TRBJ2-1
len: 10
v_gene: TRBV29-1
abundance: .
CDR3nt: TGCAGCGCGTACTACAATGAGCAGTTCTTC
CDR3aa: CSAYYNEQFF

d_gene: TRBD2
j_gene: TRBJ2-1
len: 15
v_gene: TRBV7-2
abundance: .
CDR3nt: TGTGCCAGCAGCTTTACTAGCGGCTCCTACAATGAGCAGTTCTTC
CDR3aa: CASSFTSGSYNEQFF

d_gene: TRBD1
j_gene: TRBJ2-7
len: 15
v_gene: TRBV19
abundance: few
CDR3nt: TGTGCCAGTAGCATTGCCGGGACAGGGCGGTACGAGCAGTACTTC
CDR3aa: CASSIAGTGRYEQYF

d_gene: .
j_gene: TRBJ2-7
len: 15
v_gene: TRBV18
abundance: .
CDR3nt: TGTGCCAGCTCACAAACAGCGGTTGCGAGGGACGAGCAGTACTTC
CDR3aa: CASSQTAVARDEQYF

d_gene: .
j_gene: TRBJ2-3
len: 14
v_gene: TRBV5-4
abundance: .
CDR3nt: TGTGCCAGCAGCCATCAGGGAAGAACAGATACGCAGTATTTT
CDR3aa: CASSHQGRTDTQYF

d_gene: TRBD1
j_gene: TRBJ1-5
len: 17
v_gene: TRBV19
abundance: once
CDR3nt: TGTGCCAGTAGTATTTCGGGAAGGGACAGAATAAATCAGCCCCAGCATTTT
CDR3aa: CASSISGRDRINQPQHF

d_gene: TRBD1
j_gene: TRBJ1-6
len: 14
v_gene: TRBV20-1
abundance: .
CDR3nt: TGCAGTGCTAGTGAGAACAGGGGTAATTCACCCCTCCACTTT
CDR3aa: CSASENRGNSPLHF

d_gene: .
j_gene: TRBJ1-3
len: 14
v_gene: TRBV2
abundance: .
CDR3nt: TGTGCCAGCAGTGAAGCCGGGGAAGGAAACACCATATATTTT
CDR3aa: CASSEAGEGNTIYF

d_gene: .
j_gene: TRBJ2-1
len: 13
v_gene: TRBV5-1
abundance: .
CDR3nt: TGCGCCAGCAGCTTGGCCCTAAGAGGTGAGCAGTTCTTC
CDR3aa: CASSLALRGEQFF

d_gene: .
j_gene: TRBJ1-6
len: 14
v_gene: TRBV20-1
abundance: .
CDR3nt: TGCAGTGCTAGTGATCGGGGGGCGGCGTCACCCCTCCACTTT
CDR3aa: CSASDRGAASPLHF

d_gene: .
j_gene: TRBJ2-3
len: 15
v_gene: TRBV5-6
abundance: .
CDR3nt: TGTGCCAGCAGCTTGGCAAGCGGCCGCACAGATACGCAGTATTTT
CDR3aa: CASSLASGRTDTQYF

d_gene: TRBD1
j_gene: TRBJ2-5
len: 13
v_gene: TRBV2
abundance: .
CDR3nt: TGTGCCAGCAGGTGGGGACAGCAAGAGACCCAGTACTTC
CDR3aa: CASRWGQQETQYF

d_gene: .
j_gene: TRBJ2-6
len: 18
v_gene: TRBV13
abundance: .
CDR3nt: TGTGCCAGCAGTCTTAGAAACAGGGAAACGGCTGGGGCCAACGTCCTGACTTTC
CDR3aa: CASSLRNRETAGANVLTF

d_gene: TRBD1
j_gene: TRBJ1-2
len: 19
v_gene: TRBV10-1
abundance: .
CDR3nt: TGCGCCAGCCCAACTCCGCGGGACAGAAACTGGGAGGCTAACTATGGCTACACCTTC
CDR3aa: CASPTPRDRNWEANYGYTF

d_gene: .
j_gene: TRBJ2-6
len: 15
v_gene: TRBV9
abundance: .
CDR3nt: TGTGCCAGCAGCCTAGAAGGGGCGATGGCCAACGTCCTGACTTTC
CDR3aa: CASSLEGAMANVLTF

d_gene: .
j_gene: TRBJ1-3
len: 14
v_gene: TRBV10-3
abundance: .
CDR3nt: TGTGCCATCAGCTCCGGGACAACCGGAAACACCATATATTTT
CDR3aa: CAISSGTTGNTIYF

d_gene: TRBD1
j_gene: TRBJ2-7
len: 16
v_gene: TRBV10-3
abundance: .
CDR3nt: TGTGCCATCAGTGAAAAGGACAGGGCAATCGTGGACGAGCAGTACTTC
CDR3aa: CAISEKDRAIVDEQYF

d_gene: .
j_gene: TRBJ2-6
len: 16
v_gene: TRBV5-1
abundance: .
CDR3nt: TGCGCCAGCAGCTTGGCCCAGGTCTCTGGGGCCAACGTCCTGACTTTC
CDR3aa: CASSLAQVSGANVLTF

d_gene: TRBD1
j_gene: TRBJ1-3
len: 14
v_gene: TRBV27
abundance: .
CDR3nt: TGTGCCAGCAGTTTGGGACAGTCCGGCGGCACCATATATTTT
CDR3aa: CASSLGQSGGTIYF

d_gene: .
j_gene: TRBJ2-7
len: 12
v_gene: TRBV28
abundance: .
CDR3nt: TGTGCCAGCAAGGAGGGAGCAGATGAGCAGTACTTC
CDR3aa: CASKEGADEQYF

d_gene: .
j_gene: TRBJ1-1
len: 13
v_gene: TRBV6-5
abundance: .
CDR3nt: TGTGCCAGCAGTTACTCGAGTAGAACTGAAGCTTTCTTT
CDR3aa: CASSYSSRTEAFF

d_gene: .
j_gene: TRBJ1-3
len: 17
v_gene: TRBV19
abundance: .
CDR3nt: TGTGCCAGTAGTATATGGGGGCGACTGAGCTCTGGAAACACCATATATTTT
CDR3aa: CASSIWGRLSSGNTIYF

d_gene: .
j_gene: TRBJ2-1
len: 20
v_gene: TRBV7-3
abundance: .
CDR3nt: TGTGCCAGCAGCCCCCGCGGGCCAACTAGCTCCCAGAGCTCCTACAATGAGCAGTTCTTC
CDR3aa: CASSPRGPTSSQSSYNEQFF

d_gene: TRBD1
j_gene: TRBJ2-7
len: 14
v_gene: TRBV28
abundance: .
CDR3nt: TGTGCCAGCAGACCGGACAGGCGCCCCTACGAGCAGTACTTC
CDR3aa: CASRPDRRPYEQYF